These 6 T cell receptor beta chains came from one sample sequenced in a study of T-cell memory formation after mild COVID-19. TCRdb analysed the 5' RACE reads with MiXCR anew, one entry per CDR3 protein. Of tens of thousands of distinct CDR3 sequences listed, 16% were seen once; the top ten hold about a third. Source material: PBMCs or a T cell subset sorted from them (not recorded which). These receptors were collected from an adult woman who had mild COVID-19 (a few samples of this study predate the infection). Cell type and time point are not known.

CDR3 bases: TGTGCCAGCAGCGTAGAGTCAGGGGGCAAGTACGAGCAGTACTTC. This encodes CASSVESGGKYEQYF. The chain links TRBV9 to TRBJ2-7; 8 positions agree with TRBD1. This CDR3 spans 15 amino acids. V was clipped by 0 bases and J by 4 bases; unmatched bases: 6. Germline V gives CDR1 SGDLS, CDR2 YYNGEE.

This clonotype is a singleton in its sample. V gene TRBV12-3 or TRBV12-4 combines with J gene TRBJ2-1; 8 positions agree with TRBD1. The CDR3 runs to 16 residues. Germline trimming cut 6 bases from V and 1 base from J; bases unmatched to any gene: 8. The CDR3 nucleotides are TGTGCCAGCAGCCAAGGACAGGGAATATCCTACAATGAGCAGTTCTTC. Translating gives CASSQGQGISYNEQFF.

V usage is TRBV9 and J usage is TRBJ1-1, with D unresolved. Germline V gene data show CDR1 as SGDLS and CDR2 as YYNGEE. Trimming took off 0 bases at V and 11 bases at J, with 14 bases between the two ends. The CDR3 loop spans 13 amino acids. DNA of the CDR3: TGTGCCAGCAGCGTAGGTGATTCCGGTAACGCTTTCTTT. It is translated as CASSVGDSGNAFF. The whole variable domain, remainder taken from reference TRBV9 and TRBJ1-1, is DSGVTQTPKHLITATGQRVTLRCSPRSGDLSVYWYQQSLDQGLQFLIQYYNGEERAKGNILERFSAQQFPDLHSELNLSSLELGDSALYFCASSVGDSGNAFFGQGTRLTVV.

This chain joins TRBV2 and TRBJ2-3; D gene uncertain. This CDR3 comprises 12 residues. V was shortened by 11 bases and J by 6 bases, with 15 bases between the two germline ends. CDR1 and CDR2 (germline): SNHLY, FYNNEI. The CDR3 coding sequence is TGTGCCCACACCGTAGGTCTGGATACGCAGTATTTT. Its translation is CAHTVGLDTQYF.

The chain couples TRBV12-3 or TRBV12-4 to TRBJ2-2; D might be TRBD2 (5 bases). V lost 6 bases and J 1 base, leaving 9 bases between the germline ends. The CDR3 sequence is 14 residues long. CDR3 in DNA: TGTGCCAGCAGCTCCGGGATGAACACCGGGGAGCTGTTTTTT. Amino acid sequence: CASSSGMNTGELFF.

The DNA of the CDR3 is TGCGCCAGCGACCCCTTCGGACATCGGGGCACAGATACGCAGTATTTT. Its protein product is CASDPFGHRGTDTQYF. The genes are TRBV4-1 and TRBJ2-3, with D maybe TRBD1 (5 bases). The germline CDR1 and CDR2 sequences are MGHRA and YSYEKL. The CDR3 extends over 16 amino acids. The V end lost 8 bases, the J end lost 1 base, and 19 bases lay between the germline ends.